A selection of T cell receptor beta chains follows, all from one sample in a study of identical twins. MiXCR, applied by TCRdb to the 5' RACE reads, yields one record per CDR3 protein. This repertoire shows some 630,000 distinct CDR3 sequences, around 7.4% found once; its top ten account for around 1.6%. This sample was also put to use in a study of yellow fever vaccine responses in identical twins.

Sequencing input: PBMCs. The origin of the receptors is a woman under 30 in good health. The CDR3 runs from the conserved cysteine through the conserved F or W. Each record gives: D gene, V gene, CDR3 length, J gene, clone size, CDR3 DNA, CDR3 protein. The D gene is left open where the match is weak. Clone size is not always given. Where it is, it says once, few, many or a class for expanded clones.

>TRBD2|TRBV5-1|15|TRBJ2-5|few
TGCGCCAGCAGCTGGATGCTAGCGGGGCAAGAGACCCAGTACTTC
CASSWMLAGQETQYF
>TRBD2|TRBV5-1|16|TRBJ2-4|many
TGCGCCAGCAGCTCATTAGCGGGAGGAGCCAAAAACATTCAGTACTTC
CASSSLAGGAKNIQYF
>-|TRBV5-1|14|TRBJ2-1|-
TGCGCCAGCAGCTTGGGCGGGACGGGCAATGAGCAGTTCTTC
CASSLGGTGNEQFF
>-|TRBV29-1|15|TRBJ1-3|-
TGCAGCGGGATTGTACCGGGCCACTCTGGAAACACCATATATTTT
CSGIVPGHSGNTIYF
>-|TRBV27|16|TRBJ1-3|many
TGTGCCAGCAGTACGTCAGGGTATCCCTCTGGAAACACCATATATTTT
CASSTSGYPSGNTIYF
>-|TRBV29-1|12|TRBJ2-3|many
TGCAGCGTTGAGCTCCCCACAGAGACGCAGTATTTT
CSVELPTETQYF
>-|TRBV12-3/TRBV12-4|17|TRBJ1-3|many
TGTGCCAGCAGTTTTCAGGGGTCCTTCCTCTCTGGAAACACCATATATTTT
CASSFQGSFLSGNTIYF
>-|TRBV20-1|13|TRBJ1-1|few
TGCAGTGCTAGAGTTCCTACCGGGACTGAAGCTTTCTTT
CSARVPTGTEAFF
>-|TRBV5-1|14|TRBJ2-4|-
TGCGCCAGCACACCTGAGGGAGCCAAAAACATTCAGTACTTC
CASTPEGAKNIQYF
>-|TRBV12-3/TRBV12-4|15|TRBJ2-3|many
TGTGCCAGCAGCCCAGTGGGGACTCCGACAGATACGCAGTATTTT
CASSPVGTPTDTQYF
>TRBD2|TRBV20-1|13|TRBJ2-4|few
TGCAGTGGGGCTAGCGGGGGCCAAAACATTCAGTACTTC
CSGASGGQNIQYF
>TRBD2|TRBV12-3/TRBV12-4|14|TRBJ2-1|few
TGTGCCTCGGAACGGGGACTAGCGGGAGGGGAGCAGTTCTTC
CASERGLAGGEQFF
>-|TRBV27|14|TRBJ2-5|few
TGTGCCAGCAGTTATGGGGGGTCTGGGGAGACCCAGTACTTC
CASSYGGSGETQYF
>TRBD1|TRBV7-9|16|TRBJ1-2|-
TGTGCCAGCAGCTTAGCACGGGGGACAGGGGACTATGGCTACACCTTC
CASSLARGTGDYGYTF
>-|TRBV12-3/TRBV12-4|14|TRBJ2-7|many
TGTGCCAGCAGTTTAGCGCTGACAGCTTTTGAGCAGTACTTC
CASSLALTAFEQYF
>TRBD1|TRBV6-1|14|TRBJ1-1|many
TGTGCCAGCAGTCTGACAGGGAAGAACACTGAAGCTTTCTTT
CASSLTGKNTEAFF
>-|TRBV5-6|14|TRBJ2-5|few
TGTGCCAGCAGCTTGGTAGCCCTGGAAGAGACCCAGTACTTC
CASSLVALEETQYF
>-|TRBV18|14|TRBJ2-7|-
TGTGCCAGCTCACCTCAGACCGGTACCTACGAGCAGTACTTC
CASSPQTGTYEQYF
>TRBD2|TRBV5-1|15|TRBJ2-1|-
TGCGCCAGCAGCCATGGGACTATCGGGGACAATGAGCAGTTCTTC
CASSHGTIGDNEQFF
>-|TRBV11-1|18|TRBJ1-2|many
TGTGCCAGCAGCTTAGGGGGATGGGGCACAAAGTGGGCCTATGGCTACACCTTC
CASSLGGWGTKWAYGYTF
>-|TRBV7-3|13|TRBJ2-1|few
TGTGCCAGCGGGGGAGGAGGGCCCAATGAGCAGTTCTTC
CASGGGGPNEQFF
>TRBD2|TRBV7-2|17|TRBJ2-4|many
TGTGCCAGCAGCCCCTCCGGGACTAGCGGTGTCAAAAACATTCAGTACTTC
CASSPSGTSGVKNIQYF
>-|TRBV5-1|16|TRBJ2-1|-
TGCGCCAGCAGCTTGGATACAGGGACGGCCCAAAATGAGCAGTTCTTC
CASSLDTGTAQNEQFF
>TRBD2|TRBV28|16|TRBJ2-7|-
TGTGCCAGCACCACTGACGCGGCGGGAGGCTCCTACGAGCAGTACTTC
CASTTDAAGGSYEQYF
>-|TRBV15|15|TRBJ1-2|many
TGTGCCACCAGCAGAAGGAGGGATACTAACTATGGCTACACCTTC
CATSRRRDTNYGYTF
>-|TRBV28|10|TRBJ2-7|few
TGTGCCACAGAATTTTACGAGCAGTACTTC
CATEFYEQYF
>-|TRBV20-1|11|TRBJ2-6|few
TGCAAAGGGTCTGGGGCCAACGTCCTGACTTTC
CKGSGANVLTF
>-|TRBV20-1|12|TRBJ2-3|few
TGCAGTGCTAGATACGGCACAGATACGCAGTATTTT
CSARYGTDTQYF
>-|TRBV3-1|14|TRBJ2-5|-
TGTGCCAGCAGCCAAGATTTCGGGGTACAGACCCAGTACTTC
CASSQDFGVQTQYF
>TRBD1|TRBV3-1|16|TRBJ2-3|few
TGTGCCAGCAGCCCTTCCACGGGGACAGTCACAGATACGCAGTATTTT
CASSPSTGTVTDTQYF
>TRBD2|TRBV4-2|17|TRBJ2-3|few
TGTGCCAGCAGCCAAGTCCTAGCGGGGGGTCGCACAGATACGCAGTATTTT
CASSQVLAGGRTDTQYF
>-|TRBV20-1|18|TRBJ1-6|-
TGCAGTGCTAGAGATAGGGTAGTCGTGAGCTCCTATAATTCACCCCTCCACTTT
CSARDRVVVSSYNSPLHF
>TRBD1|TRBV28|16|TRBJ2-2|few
TGTGCCAGCAGTTCCACCGGGACAGGCAGCAGCGGGGAGCTGTTTTTT
CASSSTGTGSSGELFF
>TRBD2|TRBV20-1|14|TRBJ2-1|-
TGCAGTGCCGAGACTAGCGGAAGAGGGGATGAGCAGTTCTTC
CSAETSGRGDEQFF
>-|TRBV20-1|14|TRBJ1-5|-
TGCAGTGCAGGGGGGCGGGCTAGCAATCAGCCCCAGCATTTT
CSAGGRASNQPQHF
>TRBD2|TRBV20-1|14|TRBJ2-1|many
TGCAGTGCTTTAAGTCCTAGCGGTTACAATGAGCAGTTCTTC
CSALSPSGYNEQFF
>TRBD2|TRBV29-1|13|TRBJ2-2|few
TGCAGCGTCAAGGGGCGGGGGACCGGGGAGCTGTTTTTT
CSVKGRGTGELFF
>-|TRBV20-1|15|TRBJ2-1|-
TGCAGTGCTAGTCCCACTAGCACCGATTACAATGAGCAGTTCTTC
CSASPTSTDYNEQFF
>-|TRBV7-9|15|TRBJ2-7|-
TGTGCCAGCAGCGCTCGGACTTCACCAACCTACGAGCAGTACTTC
CASSARTSPTYEQYF